The 15 T cell receptor beta chains given below trace back to one sample, sequenced in a study of blood T cell repertoires in COVID-19. TCRdb's copy holds only in-frame clones and misses some; the assay was immunoSEQ multiplex PCR. The sample records around 45,000 clones, about nine tenths being singletons. Sequencing was carried out using peripheral blood. These TCRs come from a man in his 60s with active or convalescent COVID-19.

The chain carries TRBV6-5 and TRBJ2-5; no clear D gene. From germline, CDR1 is MNHEY and CDR2 SVGAGI. The CDR3 is 13 residues long. V lost 6 bases and J 0 bases, leaving 8 bases between the germline ends. The CDR3 loop reads CASSERYQETQYF. The CDR3, as DNA: TGTGCCAGCAGCGAGAGGTACCAAGAGACCCAGTACTTC.

The chain joins TRBV6-1 to TRBJ1-2; tentatively, D is TRBD1 (5 bases). The germline CDR1 and CDR2 sequences are MNHNS and SASEGT. Between the trimmed V and J ends, which lost 2 bases and 6 bases, there was a span of 13 bases. CDR3 length equals 14 residues. The CDR3 nucleotides are TGTGCCAGCAGTGAACCCCAGGGCTCGGATGGCTACACCTTC. Translating gives CASSEPQGSDGYTF.

The chain is built from TRBV4-1 and TRBJ2-7; 8 positions agree with TRBD2. This CDR3 has 19 residues. The ends lost 0 bases at V and 1 base at J; junction bases unmatched: 14. Germline CDR1 and CDR2: MGHRA and YSYEKL. CDR3 nucleotides: TGCGCCAGCAGCCAAGATTCCGGGTGGACTGCGGGGGGTTCCTACGAGCAGTACTTC. This gives the protein CASSQDSGWTAGGSYEQYF.

The CDR3 protein is CASSQVQGDSPLHF. In nucleotides, the CDR3 is TGTGCCAGCAGCCAAGTACAGGGCGACTCACCCCTCCACTTT. The chain is built from TRBV3-1 (or the pseudogene TRBV3-2) and TRBJ1-6; tentatively, D is TRBD1 (6 bases). V lost 1 base to trimming and J lost 10 bases, with 11 bases between them. The CDR3 runs 14 residues. Germline V CDR1 and CDR2: LGHDT, YNNKEL (reference sequence).

The V call is TRBV18, the J call TRBJ1-1, with a tentative D call TRBD1 (5 bases). CDR3 length equals 14 residues. Trimming took 5 bases from V and 3 from J, leaving 13 bases between them. Germline V lookup: CDR1 KGHSH, CDR2 LQKENI. CDR3 sequence: CASSLGGVDTEAFF. The DNA for the CDR3 is TGTGCCAGCTCATTGGGGGGAGTGGACACTGAAGCTTTCTTT. Supplemented by reference TRBV18 and TRBJ1-1, the full variable domain reads NAGVMQNPRHLVRRRGQEARLRCSPMKGHSHVYWYRQLPEEGLKFMVYLQKENIIDESGMPKERFSAEFPKEGPSILRIQQVVRGDSAAYFCASSLGGVDTEAFFGQGTRLTVV.

V usage is TRBV2 and J usage is TRBJ1-2; 7 bases are a match to TRBD1. This CDR3 has 12 amino acids. Germline lookup yields CDR1 SNHLY and CDR2 FYNNEI. After removal of 8 bases from V and 7 bases from J, the junction contained 7 bases not matched to a gene. The CDR3: CASYRGSRGYTF. CDR3 DNA: TGTGCCAGCTACAGGGGATCCCGTGGCTACACCTTC.

V is TRBV7-3 and J is TRBJ2-1; a weak D match, TRBD2 (5 bases). This CDR3 has 13 amino acids. CDR1 and CDR2 (germline): SGHTA, FQGTGA. Trimming removed 5 bases at V and 8 bases at J, with 13 bases between. In DNA, the CDR3 is TGTGCCAGCAGCCCCCGCCAGCGGCATGAGCAGTTCTTC. Protein: CASSPRQRHEQFF.

Here the CDR3 DNA reads TGTGCCAGCAGCCAAGATCTGGAGACCCAGTACTTC. Residues: CASSQDLETQYF. This rearrangement joins TRBV3-1 (or the pseudogene TRBV3-2) to TRBJ2-5; D unclear. Per germline, CDR1 LGHDT and CDR2 YNNKEL (reference sequence). This CDR3 has 12 amino acids. V lost 0 bases and J 5 bases, leaving 4 bases between the germline ends.

The V call is TRBV19, the J call TRBJ1-1; TRBD1 is a possible D gene (6 bases). CDR1 is LNHDA and CDR2 is SQIVND in the germline V gene (reference sequence). With 4 bases removed from V and 8 bases from J, the gap between germline ends came to 23 bases. The CDR3 has 16 amino acids. The CDR3: CASSNQGSRTQAEAFF. CDR3 bases: TGTGCCAGTAGTAACCAGGGGTCCAGGACCCAAGCAGAAGCTTTCTTT.

The chain recombines TRBV18 with TRBJ1-1; 7 bases fit TRBD1. The CDR3 length is 17 residues. The V and J ends lost 3 bases and 0 bases, in that order; junction bases with no gene match: 10. Per germline, CDR1 KGHSH and CDR2 LQKENI. The CDR3 here is CASSPLAGGRVNTEAFF. For the CDR3, the DNA is TGTGCCAGCTCACCCCTGGCAGGGGGTCGTGTGAACACTGAAGCTTTCTTT.

The rearrangement uses TRBV15 and TRBJ2-1; 13 bases align to TRBD2. From germline, CDR1 is LNHNV and CDR2 YYDKDF (reference sequence). After removal of 1 base from V and 6 bases from J, the junction contained 6 bases not matched to a gene. This CDR3 region has 17 residues. CDR3 sequence: CATSRGGLAGVSNEQFF. CDR3 bases: TGTGCCACCAGCAGAGGAGGACTAGCGGGGGTAAGCAATGAGCAGTTCTTC.

This chain links TRBV28 with TRBJ1-3; D remains ambiguous. Trimming shortened V by 3 bases and J by 2 bases, and 8 bases separated the two germline ends. The germline V gene encodes CDR1 MDHEN and CDR2 SYDVKM. This CDR3 spans 14 amino acids. CDR3 coding DNA: TGTGCCAGCAGTTTCGTGACTCCTGGAAACACCATATATTTT. Its protein is CASSFVTPGNTIYF.

The chain links TRBV2 to TRBJ1-1, with a tentative D call TRBD1 (6 bases). The length of the CDR3 is 16 residues. V dropped 2 bases and J dropped 4 bases, with 17 bases sitting between them. Germline assignment: CDR1 SNHLY and CDR2 FYNNEI. CDR3 in amino acids: CASSEWAGAGITEAFF. The DNA for the CDR3 is TGTGCCAGCAGTGAATGGGCAGGGGCCGGGATCACTGAAGCTTTCTTT.

This rearrangement joins TRBV7-2 to TRBJ1-2; 8 nucleotides match TRBD1. Germline V lookup: CDR1 SGHTA, CDR2 FQGNSA. The junction had 10 bases not matched to a gene; V was cut back by 5 bases and J by 5 bases. CDR3 length equals 15 residues. CDR3 nucleotides: TGTGCCAGCAGCCCCCGACAGGGGCAAGGGTATGGCTACACCTTC. It specifies CASSPRQGQGYGYTF.

This chain connects TRBV7-2 to TRBJ2-7, with D hard to call. The germline V and J ends were trimmed by 3 bases and 4 bases, with 7 bases remaining between them. CDR3 length: 12 amino acids. Germline CDR1 and CDR2: SGHTA and FQGNSA. The CDR3 DNA reads as TGTGCCAGCAGCTTCCTCTTGTACGAGCAGTACTTC. It yields the protein CASSFLLYEQYF.